The next 12 T cell receptor beta chains were all read from a single sample in a study of CD8 T cells in ankylosing spondylitis. Broader study findings: Roughly eight highly homologous variants formed a TCR beta motif that appeared characteristic of ankylosing spondylitis blood.

TCRdb passed the 5' RACE reads through MiXCR, listing each CDR3 protein once. The sample includes 700,000 to 850,000 distinct CDR3 sequences, approximately 10% of them seen just once. These receptors lack a known antigen. The material sequenced was blood, either unsorted or a sorted T cell fraction (not recorded which). These receptors were obtained from a male donor with ankylosing spondylitis.

Many counts were recorded for this clonotype. The CDR3 reads CASSSDMNTEAFF. CDR3 in DNA: TGTGCCAGCAGTTCTGACATGAACACTGAAGCTTTCTTT. This sequence joins TRBV12-3 or TRBV12-4 and TRBJ1-1, with D uncertain. V lost 4 bases and J 0 bases, leaving 6 bases between the germline ends. This CDR3 is 13 amino acids long.

This rearrangement joins TRBV9 to TRBJ1-6; D call uncertain. The CDR3 length is 14 residues. Germline lookup yields CDR1 SGDLS and CDR2 YYNGEE. The V end was cut by 0 bases, the J end by 7 bases, with 8 bases between. For the CDR3, the DNA is TGTGCCAGCAGCGTAGAGGCGGGGAATTCACCCCTCCACTTT. Its protein is CASSVEAGNSPLHF.

The table lists this clonotype with a few counts. The chain employs TRBV6-5 and TRBJ2-3; 10 bases map to TRBD2. V was pared by 0 bases and J by 1 base, with 4 bases of the junction left unmatched. Germline CDR1 reads MNHEY; CDR2 reads SVGAGI. The CDR3 contains 17 residues. The CDR3 region is CASSYSRGTSGTDTQYF. The CDR3 DNA follows: TGTGCCAGCAGTTACTCGAGAGGGACTAGCGGCACAGATACGCAGTATTTT.

This chain links TRBV27 with TRBJ2-7, with D tentatively TRBD1 (5 bases). Germline V gene lookup returns CDR1 MNHEY and CDR2 SMNVEV (reference sequence). The CDR3 sequence is 15 residues long. Trimming took 5 bases from V and 3 from J, leaving 17 bases between them. CDR3 DNA sequence: TGTGCCAGCAGTCCATCGACAGACCTGAACTACGAGCAGTACTTC. It specifies CASSPSTDLNYEQYF.

The rearrangement uses TRBV6-5 and TRBJ1-1; TRBD1 matches at 8 bases. The CDR3 is made up of 15 amino acids. Trimming cost V 0 bases and J 5 bases; bases outside gene matches: 5. Looked up from germline, CDR1 is MNHEY and CDR2 is SVGAGI. The CDR3 sequence: CASSYSWTGRTEAFF. The CDR3 DNA reads as TGTGCCAGCAGTTACTCCTGGACAGGGAGAACTGAAGCTTTCTTT.

The chain carries TRBV6-1 and TRBJ2-7; D is perhaps TRBD2 (6 bases). The CDR3 is 14 amino acids. Trimming cost V 4 bases and J 3 bases, with 13 bases left between them. Germline V gene data show CDR1 as MNHNS and CDR2 as SASEGT. CDR3 bases: TGTGCCAGCAGTGGGTGGGGTAGCGGCTACGAGCAGTACTTC. Encoded protein: CASSGWGSGYEQYF.

This clonotype has only a few counts. The chain joins TRBV18 to TRBJ2-5; 9 nucleotides match TRBD1. V lost 2 bases and J lost 5; bases outside the gene matches: 6. Germline V gene data show CDR1 as KGHSH and CDR2 as LQKENI. This CDR3 comprises 15 residues. The CDR3 coding sequence is TGTGCCAGCTCACCAACAACAGGGGGCGAGGAGACCCAGTACTTC. Translating gives CASSPTTGGEETQYF.

The table lists this clonotype with many counts. The chain joins TRBV25-1 to TRBJ1-2; 7 bases match TRBD1. The CDR3 runs 16 residues. In germline, CDR1 is MGHDK, CDR2 SYGVNS. J was trimmed by 3 bases and V by 3 bases; bases with no gene match: 10. This CDR3 is CASSETPDRSHYGYTF. CDR3 coding DNA: TGTGCCAGCAGTGAGACTCCGGACAGGTCCCACTATGGCTACACCTTC.

This clonotype was counted only a few times. V gene TRBV20-1 combines with J gene TRBJ1-2; 10 nucleotides align to TRBD1. Germline assignment: CDR1 DFQATT and CDR2 SNEGSKA (reference sequence). V lost 6 bases and J lost 7; bases outside the gene matches: 8. The CDR3 consists of 13 residues. CDR3 in amino acids: CSAQADRGPGYTF. CDR3 sequence (DNA): TGCAGTGCGCAGGCCGACAGGGGGCCTGGCTACACCTTC.

This chain joins TRBV4-3 and TRBJ2-2; possibly TRBD2 for D (6 bases). CDR3 length: 17 amino acids. Germline V lookup: CDR1 LGHNA, CDR2 YSLEER. V was clipped by 0 bases and J by 6 bases, with 17 bases between them. CDR3 loop: CASSQEERADLPGELFF. In DNA form, the CDR3 reads TGCGCCAGCAGCCAAGAAGAGCGGGCGGATCTCCCCGGGGAGCTGTTTTTT.

This chain links TRBV15 with TRBJ1-1, with unresolved D. Looked up from germline, CDR1 is LNHNV and CDR2 is YYDKDF (reference sequence). The CDR3 is 14 residues long. Between the trimmed V and J ends, which lost 0 bases and 5 bases, there was a span of 10 bases. The CDR3 loop is CATSRDVRRTEAFF. The CDR3 coding sequence is TGTGCCACCAGCAGAGATGTTAGGCGGACTGAAGCTTTCTTT. The full variable domain, completed using reference TRBV15 and TRBJ1-1, is DAMVIQNPRYQVTQFGKPVTLSCSQTLNHNVMYWYQQKSSQAPKLLFHYYDKDFNNEADTPDNFQSRRPNTSFCFLDIRSPGLGDTAMYLCATSRDVRRTEAFFGQGTRLTVV.

This clonotype has a handful of counts. V usage is TRBV7-2 and J usage is TRBJ2-7; D may be TRBD1 (6 bases). V was cut by 6 bases and J by 12 bases, with 18 bases left in between. The germline CDR1 and CDR2 sequences are SGHTA and FQGNSA. This CDR3 is built from 12 residues. The CDR3 region has the DNA TGTGCCAGCAGGGATTACAGGGCCTCCTGGTACTTC. This codes for CASRDYRASWYF.